The rows below give T cell receptor beta chains drawn from one sample of a study of blood T cell repertoires in COVID-19. Profiled with immunoSEQ multiplex PCR; TCRdb holds only in-frame clones, not every one. In the table there are approximately 300,000 clones, around 86% of which are singletons. The specimen sequenced was PBMCs or T cells enriched from blood (not recorded which). The receptor set was obtained from a man in his fifties or sixties who had recovered from COVID-19. Each CDR3 is given with its conserved first and last residue. The D gene is left open where the match is weak. Not all rows give a size; the values are once, few, many and, for expanded clones, a class.

TRBD2 TRBJ2-1 TRBV28 - CASSPPFWEGLGNEQFF TGTGCCAGCAGTCCCCCCTTCTGGGAGGGATTAGGCAATGAGCAGTTCTTC
- TRBJ2-5 TRBV5-1 - CASSFGVQETQYF TGCGCCAGCAGCTTCGGGGTCCAAGAGACCCAGTACTTC
TRBD2 TRBJ2-1 TRBV6-5 - CASSRGLAGNNEQFF TGTGCCAGCAGCCGAGGACTAGCGGGTAACAATGAGCAGTTCTTC
TRBD2 TRBJ2-3 TRBV27 - CASRLAGAPDTQYF TGTGCCAGCAGACTAGCGGGAGCCCCGGATACGCAGTATTTT
- TRBJ1-2 TRBV2 - CASSETGKGYGYTF TGTGCCAGCAGTGAAACAGGGAAGGGCTATGGCTACACCTTC
TRBD2 TRBJ2-5 TRBV19 - CASSMGQVKSGKETQYF TGTGCCAGTAGTATGGGGCAGGTGAAGAGCGGGAAAGAGACCCAGTACTTC
- TRBJ2-1 TRBV7-9 - CASSPRSVGGTEQFF TGTGCCAGCAGCCCCCGTAGCGTAGGAGGTACTGAGCAGTTCTTC
- TRBJ2-6 TRBV19 - CASSGTPGANVLTF TGTGCCAGTAGCGGTACTCCGGGGGCCAACGTCCTGACTTTC
- TRBJ1-3 TRBV7-9 - CASSLISGSGNTIYF TGTGCCAGCAGCCTCATATCGGGTTCTGGAAACACCATATATTTT
- TRBJ1-5 TRBV5-8 - CASSMKKGISNQPQHF TGTGCCAGCAGCATGAAAAAGGGGATTAGCAATCAGCCCCAGCATTTT
TRBD1 TRBJ1-4 TRBV18 - CASSPYGTGMPNEKLFF TGTGCCAGCTCACCTTACGGGACAGGAATGCCCAATGAAAAACTGTTTTTT
- TRBJ1-2 TRBV3-1/TRBV3-2 once CASTSLGTRGNYGYTF TGTGCCAGCACCTCCTTGGGGACACGAGGGAACTATGGCTACACCTTC
- TRBJ2-3 TRBV9 - CASSRGTDTQYF TGTGCCAGCAGCCGGGGCACAGATACGCAGTATTTT
TRBD1 TRBJ2-2 TRBV5-4 - CASSLDRGGTGELFF TGTGCCAGCAGCTTGGACAGGGGTGGCACCGGGGAGCTGTTTTTT
- TRBJ1-4 TRBV5-1 - CASSPGSATNEKLFF TGCGCCAGCAGCCCTGGAAGCGCAACTAATGAAAAACTGTTTTTT
- TRBJ2-7 TRBV29-1 - CSASSVDSYEQYF TGCAGCGCGTCGTCGGTAGACTCCTACGAGCAGTACTTC
TRBD1 TRBJ1-3 TRBV2 - CASSARTGAGNTIYF TGTGCCAGCAGCGCCCGGACAGGGGCTGGAAACACCATATATTTT
TRBD1 TRBJ2-1 TRBV6-5 - CASSWDRSAYNEQFF TGTGCCAGCAGTTGGGACAGGTCGGCCTACAATGAGCAGTTCTTC
- TRBJ2-5 TRBV6-5 - CASSNIIQETQYF TGTGCCAGCAGCAACATAATTCAAGAGACCCAGTACTTC
- TRBJ2-5 TRBV7-9 - CASSSLAHGEHQETQYF TGTGCCAGCAGCTCCCTAGCCCACGGTGAACACCAAGAGACCCAGTACTTC
- TRBJ1-1 TRBV18 - CASSLSLVGGGTEAFF TGTGCCAGCTCACTATCCCTAGTGGGAGGGGGCACTGAAGCTTTCTTT
- TRBJ2-2 TRBV6-1 - CASSEAPTGELFF TGTGCCAGCAGTGAAGCCCCTACCGGGGAGCTGTTTTTT
- TRBJ1-3 TRBV3-1/TRBV3-2 - CASSPPGLSGNTIYF TGTGCCAGCAGCCCACCGGGACTATCTGGAAACACCATATATTTT
TRBD1 TRBJ2-7 TRBV18 - CASSPGTVSYEQYF TGTGCCAGCTCACCTGGGACAGTCTCCTACGAGCAGTACTTC
- TRBJ1-5 TRBV7-2 - CASSLGGHNQPQHF TGTGCCAGCAGCTTAGGGGGACATAATCAGCCCCAGCATTTT
- TRBJ2-7 TRBV4-2 - CASSHVGAYEQYF TGTGCCAGCAGCCATGTCGGAGCCTACGAGCAGTACTTC
- TRBJ2-2 TRBV24-1 - CATSDRLVSNGELFF TGTGCCACCAGTGACCGACTAGTATCCAACGGGGAGCTGTTTTTT
- TRBJ2-3 TRBV5-4 - CASSLTGDTQYF TGTGCCAGCAGCTTGACGGGAGATACGCAGTATTTT
- TRBJ1-2 TRBV27 - CASSLSGRGYGYTF TGTGCCAGCAGTTTATCAGGCAGGGGATATGGCTACACCTTC
- TRBJ2-3 TRBV15 once CATSRDRGRGMVDTQYF TGTGCCACCAGCAGAGATCGGGGCAGGGGAATGGTAGATACGCAGTATTTT
TRBD2 TRBJ2-3 TRBV7-9 - CASSLGLAERTDTQYF TGTGCCAGCAGCTTAGGGCTAGCGGAGCGCACAGATACGCAGTATTTT
TRBD1 TRBJ2-7 TRBV11-2 - CASSRTGEHYEQYF TGTGCCAGCAGCCGAACAGGGGAACACTACGAGCAGTACTTC
TRBD2 TRBJ2-1 TRBV29-1 once CSVQGVAGVDEQFF TGCAGCGTTCAAGGGGTAGCGGGAGTTGATGAGCAGTTCTTC
- TRBJ2-2 TRBV27 - CASSSSTVNTGELFF -
TRBD2 TRBJ2-1 TRBV24-1 - CATSGLGRENNEQFF TGTGCCACCAGTGGGTTGGGGCGGGAGAACAATGAGCAGTTCTTC
TRBD2 TRBJ2-1 TRBV5-1 once CASSSQLAGYNNEQFF TGCGCCAGCAGCTCGCAACTAGCGGGTTACAACAATGAGCAGTTCTTC
- TRBJ1-2 TRBV27 - CASSFGGLDGYTF TGTGCCAGCAGTTTCGGAGGGTTGGATGGCTACACCTTC
TRBD2 TRBJ2-3 TRBV28 - CASSPGTSGRSDTQYF TGTGCCAGCAGCCCAGGGACTAGCGGGAGGTCGGATACGCAGTATTTT
TRBD2 TRBJ2-3 TRBV5-4 - CASSLGLAGGTDTQYF TGTGCCAGCAGCTTGGGCCTAGCGGGGGGCACAGATACGCAGTATTTT
TRBD1 TRBJ2-7 TRBV6-5 - CASSYSGTGGDEQYF TGTGCCAGCAGTTACTCCGGGACAGGGGGCGACGAGCAGTACTTC
TRBD1 TRBJ2-2 TRBV27 - CASSLYDRGNTGELFF TGTGCCAGCAGTTTATACGACAGGGGAAACACCGGGGAGCTGTTTTTT
- TRBJ2-5 TRBV18 - CASSLGTEETQYF TGTGCCAGCTCACTGGGGACTGAAGAGACCCAGTACTTC
- TRBJ2-5 TRBV5-6 - CASSLFQGETQYF TGTGCCAGCAGCTTATTCCAGGGGGAGACCCAGTACTTC
TRBD1 TRBJ1-1 TRBV10-3 - CAIQRQGETEAFF TGTGCCATCCAACGACAGGGAGAGACTGAAGCTTTCTTT
- TRBJ1-5 TRBV28 - CASRTTANQPQHF TGTGCCAGCAGGACGACAGCCAATCAGCCCCAGCATTTT